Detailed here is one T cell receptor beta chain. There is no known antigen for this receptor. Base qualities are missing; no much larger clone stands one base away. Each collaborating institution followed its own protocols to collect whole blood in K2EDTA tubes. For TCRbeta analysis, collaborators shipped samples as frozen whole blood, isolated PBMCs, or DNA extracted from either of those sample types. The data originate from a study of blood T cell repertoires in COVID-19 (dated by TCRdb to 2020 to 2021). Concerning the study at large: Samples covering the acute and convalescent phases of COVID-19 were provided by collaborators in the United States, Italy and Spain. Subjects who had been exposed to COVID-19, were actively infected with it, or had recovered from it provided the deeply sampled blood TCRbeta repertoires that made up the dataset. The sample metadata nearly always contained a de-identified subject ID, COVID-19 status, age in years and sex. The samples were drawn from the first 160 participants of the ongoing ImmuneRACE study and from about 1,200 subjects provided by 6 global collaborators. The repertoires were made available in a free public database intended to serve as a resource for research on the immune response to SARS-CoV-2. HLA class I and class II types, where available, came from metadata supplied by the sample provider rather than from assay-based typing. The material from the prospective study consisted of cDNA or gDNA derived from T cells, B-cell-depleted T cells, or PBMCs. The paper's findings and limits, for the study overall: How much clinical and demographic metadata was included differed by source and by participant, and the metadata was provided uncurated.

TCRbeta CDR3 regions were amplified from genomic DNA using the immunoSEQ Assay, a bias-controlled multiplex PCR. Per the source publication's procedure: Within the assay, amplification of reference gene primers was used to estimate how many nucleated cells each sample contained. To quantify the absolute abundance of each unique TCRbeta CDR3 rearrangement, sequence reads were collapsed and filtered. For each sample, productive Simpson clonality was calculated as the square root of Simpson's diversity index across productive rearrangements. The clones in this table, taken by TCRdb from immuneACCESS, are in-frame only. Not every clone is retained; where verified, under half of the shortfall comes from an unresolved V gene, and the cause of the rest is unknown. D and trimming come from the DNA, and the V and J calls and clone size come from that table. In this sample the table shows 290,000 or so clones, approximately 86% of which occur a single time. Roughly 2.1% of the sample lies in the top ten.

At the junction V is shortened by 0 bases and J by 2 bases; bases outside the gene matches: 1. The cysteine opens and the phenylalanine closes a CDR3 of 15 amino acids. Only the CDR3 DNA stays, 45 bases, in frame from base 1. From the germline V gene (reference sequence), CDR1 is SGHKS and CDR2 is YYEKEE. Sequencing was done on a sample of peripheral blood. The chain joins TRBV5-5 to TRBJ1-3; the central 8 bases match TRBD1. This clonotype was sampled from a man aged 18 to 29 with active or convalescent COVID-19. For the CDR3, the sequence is CASSLAGGTGNTIYF. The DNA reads TGTGCCAGCAGCTTGGCAGGGGGCACTGGAAACACCATATATTTT.